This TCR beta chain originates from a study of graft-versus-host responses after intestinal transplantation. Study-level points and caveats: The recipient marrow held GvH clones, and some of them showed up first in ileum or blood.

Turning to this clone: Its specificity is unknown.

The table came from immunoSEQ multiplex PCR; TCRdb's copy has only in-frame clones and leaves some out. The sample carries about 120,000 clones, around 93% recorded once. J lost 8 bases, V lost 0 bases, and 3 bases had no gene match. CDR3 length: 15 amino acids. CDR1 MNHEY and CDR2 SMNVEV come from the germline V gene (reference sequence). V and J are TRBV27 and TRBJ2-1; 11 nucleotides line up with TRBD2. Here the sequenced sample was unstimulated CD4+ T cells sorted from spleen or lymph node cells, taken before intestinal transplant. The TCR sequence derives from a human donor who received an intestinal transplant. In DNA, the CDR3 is TGTGCCAGCAGTTTATCTAGCGGGAGGGTCGATGAGCAGTTCTTC. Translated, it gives CASSLSSGRVDEQFF.